These T cell receptor beta chains were read from a single sample in a study of regulatory T cells in long-lasting Graves disease. TCRdb ran MiXCR on the multiplex PCR reads and lists one entry per CDR3 protein. This sample has approximately 360,000 distinct CDR3 sequences, with 23% found just once. Sequencing was performed on peripheral blood mononuclear cells (PBMCs), taken when the disease was refractory, from a patient treated with antithyroid drugs. All receptors derive from a woman in her 40s with Graves disease. The CDR3 runs from the conserved cysteine through the conserved F or W. A D gene is named only where the DNA matches it firmly. Expanded clones are given a class, and other clones once, few, many or no size at all.

>.|TRBJ2-2|TRBV10-3|.
CAISRSGAQAPGELFF
TGTGCCATCAGTCGTTCGGGGGCGCAGGCTCCCGGGGAGCTGTTTTTT
>TRBD2|TRBJ2-7|TRBV5-1|many
CASSPRGEPYEQYF
TGCGCCAGCAGCCCCCGGGGGGAGCCCTACGAGCAGTACTTC
>.|TRBJ2-2|TRBV5-1|.
CASSWTPNETGELFF
TGCGCCAGCAGCTGGACCCCTAACGAGACCGGGGAGCTGTTTTTT
>.|TRBJ2-2|TRBV2|many
CASMSRRLTGELFF
TGTGCCAGCATGTCTAGGCGTCTCACCGGGGAGCTGTTTTTT
>TRBD1|TRBJ2-5|TRBV18|.
CASSPRFGTGDEYF
TGTGCCAGCTCACCTAGGTTCGGGACAGGGGATGAGTACTTC
>.|TRBJ2-1|TRBV28|few
CASSLTPASNEQFF
TGTGCCAGCAGTTTAACCCCGGCAAGTAATGAGCAGTTCTTC
>.|TRBJ2-2|TRBV7-9|many
CASSVDLTGELFF
TGTGCCAGCAGCGTAGACCTCACCGGGGAGCTGTTTTTT
>.|TRBJ2-7|TRBV28|many
CASTPDIGAGKSSYEQYF
TGTGCCAGCACCCCGGATATAGGCGCGGGTAAAAGCTCCTACGAGCAGTACTTC
>.|TRBJ2-5|TRBV7-2|few
CASSFQGPGPQETQYF
TGTGCCAGCAGCTTTCAGGGCCCAGGGCCCCAAGAGACCCAGTACTTC
>.|TRBJ2-7|TRBV7-3|.
CASSLTGQGGYEQYF
TGTGCCAGCAGCCTTACCGGGCAGGGGGGCTACGAGCAGTACTTC
>.|TRBJ2-7|TRBV2|many
CASSDPVYRWGYEQYF
TGTGCCAGCAGTGATCCCGTTTATCGGTGGGGGTACGAGCAGTACTTC
>TRBD1|TRBJ1-1|TRBV29-1|few
CSVLGGDTEAFF
TGCAGCGTCCTAGGGGGCGACACTGAAGCTTTCTTT
>TRBD1|TRBJ2-5|TRBV28|many
CASTIDYRGVGQETQYF
TGTGCCAGCACAATCGATTACAGGGGGGTGGGCCAAGAGACCCAGTACTTC
>.|TRBJ1-1|TRBV28|.
CASSFLGVNTEAFF
TGTGCCAGCAGTTTCCTGGGGGTCAACACTGAAGCTTTCTTT
>.|TRBJ2-7|TRBV11-2|many
CASSSRARQIYEQYF
TGTGCCAGCAGCTCCCGGGCCAGGCAGATTTACGAGCAGTACTTC
>.|TRBJ2-5|TRBV11-2|few
CASSGTAGQETQYF
TGTGCCAGCAGCGGAACGGCGGGCCAAGAGACCCAGTACTTC
>.|TRBJ1-1|TRBV28|many
CASSLPGTKMNTEAFF
TGTGCCAGCAGTTTGCCTGGGACAAAGATGAACACTGAAGCTTTCTTT
>TRBD2|TRBJ2-5|TRBV3-1|.
CASSQDLGLAGGETRYF
TGTGCCAGCAGCCAAGACCTGGGACTAGCGGGAGGGGAGACCCGGTACTTC
>TRBD2|TRBJ2-5|TRBV28|many
CASSPRGLGGETQYF
TGTGCCAGCAGCCCACGCGGACTAGGTGGAGAGACCCAGTACTTC
>TRBD1|TRBJ2-5|TRBV6-5|many
CASSYSTGTGDGQTQYF
TGTGCCAGCAGTTACTCGACCGGGACAGGGGATGGTCAGACCCAGTACTTC
>.|TRBJ2-7|TRBV6-1|many
CASSVVAGAYEQYF
TGTGCCAGCAGCGTGGTGGCAGGGGCCTACGAGCAGTACTTC
>.|TRBJ1-2|TRBV28|.
CASSLRQLHGYTF
TGTGCCAGCAGTTTAAGACAGCTGCATGGCTACACCTTC
>.|TRBJ1-6|TRBV9|.
CASSVEQGLRLHF
TGTGCCAGCAGCGTAGAGCAGGGGCTCCGACTCCACTTT
>.|TRBJ1-1|TRBV5-6|few
CASSQTYTEAFF
TGTGCCAGCAGCCAGACGTACACTGAAGCTTTCTTT
>.|TRBJ2-7|TRBV12-3/TRBV12-4|many
CASSLTPLKSLGGIYYEQYF
TGTGCCAGCAGTTTAACCCCATTAAAGAGTTTGGGAGGCATCTACTACGAGCAGTACTTC
>.|TRBJ2-7|TRBV20-1|.
CSARGTGIDEQYF
TGCAGTGCTAGAGGAACGGGGATTGACGAGCAGTACTTC
>.|TRBJ1-6|TRBV12-3/TRBV12-4|many
CASSSTGYNSPLHF
TGTGCCAGCAGTTCCACAGGGTATAATTCACCCCTCCACTTT
>.|TRBJ2-3|TRBV12-3/TRBV12-4|.
CASATGARSTDTQYF
TGTGCCAGCGCCACCGGCGCCAGATCCACAGATACGCAGTATTTT
>TRBD2|TRBJ2-6|TRBV5-5|.
CASSLSVAGGPGSGANVLTF
TGTGCCAGCAGCTTGTCTGTAGCGGGAGGGCCGGGGTCTGGGGCCAACGTCCTGACTTTC
>.|TRBJ2-1|TRBV7-9|.
CASSQPWRSNEQFF
TGTGCCAGCAGTCAACCCTGGAGGTCGAATGAGCAGTTCTTC
>TRBD2|TRBJ2-1|TRBV28|.
CASSSPDGAGGPDEQFF
TGTGCCAGCAGTTCCCCGGATGGAGCGGGAGGGCCGGATGAGCAGTTCTTC
>.|TRBJ1-6|TRBV2|many
CASRFRGADNSPLHF
TGTGCCAGTCGGTTCAGGGGAGCTGATAATTCACCCCTCCACTTT
>TRBD2|TRBJ2-5|TRBV3-1|few
CASSQGLALETQYF
TGTGCCAGCAGCCAAGGACTAGCGCTTGAGACCCAGTACTTC
>TRBD1|TRBJ1-4|TRBV19|many
CASSIGTEGSEKLFF
TGTGCCAGTAGTATCGGGACAGAGGGAAGTGAAAAACTGTTTTTT
>TRBD2|TRBJ2-7|TRBV7-9|.
CASSLGTSGKGTYEQYF
TGTGCCAGCAGCTTAGGGACTAGCGGAAAGGGGACCTACGAGCAGTACTTC
>TRBD2|TRBJ2-5|TRBV6-1|few
CASSQTSGLETQYF
TGTGCCAGCAGCCAGACTAGCGGCTTAGAGACCCAGTACTTC
>.|TRBJ2-5|TRBV27|.
CASSLTGLTTLETQYF
TGTGCCAGCAGTCTTACGGGACTCACCACGCTTGAGACCCAGTACTTC
>.|TRBJ2-7|TRBV11-2|many
CASSLGAFYEQYF
TGTGCCAGCAGCTTAGGGGCTTTCTACGAGCAGTACTTC
>.|TRBJ2-7|TRBV5-1|.
CASSYGQPGTYEQYF
TGCGCCAGCAGTTACGGACAGCCTGGAACCTACGAGCAGTACTTC
>.|TRBJ2-3|TRBV28|.
CASSLGFFRLKSTDTQYF
TGTGCCAGCAGCTTAGGGTTCTTTCGGCTCAAGAGCACAGATACGCAGTATTTT
>.|TRBJ2-2|TRBV7-3|.
CASSPQLSINTGELFF
TGTGCCAGCAGCCCACAGCTCTCAATTAACACCGGGGAGCTGTTTTTT
>.|TRBJ1-6|TRBV2|.
CASRTANNSPLHF
TGTGCCAGCAGGACAGCGAATAATTCACCCCTCCACTTT
>TRBD2|TRBJ2-5|TRBV11-2|.
CASRTLAGPAETQYF
TGTGCCAGCAGAACACTAGCGGGCCCCGCAGAGACCCAGTACTTC
>.|TRBJ2-4|TRBV6-1|many
CASTRPGLLAENIQYF
TGTGCCAGCACCAGGCCAGGATTACTGGCCGAAAACATTCAGTACTTC
>.|TRBJ1-4|TRBV6-5|many
CASSYRRATGTGEKLFF
TGTGCCAGCAGTTACCGGCGCGCTACAGGGACGGGTGAAAAACTGTTTTTT
>.|TRBJ2-7|TRBV29-1|.
CSVEDSGSRYERYF
TGCAGCGTTGAAGATTCCGGGAGTAGGTACGAGCGGTACTTC
>.|TRBJ2-2|TRBV27|few
CASKGTGELFF
TGTGCCAGCAAAGGGACCGGGGAGCTGTTTTTT
>TRBD1|TRBJ1-1|TRBV5-1|many
CASSLGGQGLTEAFF
TGCGCCAGCAGCTTGGGGGGACAGGGGCTCACTGAAGCTTTCTTT